Listed below are T cell receptor beta chains from one sample, sequenced in a study of blood T cell repertoires in COVID-19. Sequencing used immunoSEQ multiplex PCR; TCRdb keeps in-frame clones, though not all of them. The sample consists of roughly 250,000 clones, 87% of them appearing once. The source material was PBMCs or T cells enriched from blood (not recorded which). These receptors all come from a woman aged 25 to 39 with acute COVID-19. The conserved cysteine and the conserved F or W are not part of the CDR3 here. For some rows the clone size is stated as once, few or many, or as a class when expanded; others skip it.

v_call	clone_size	j_call	cdr3_aa
TRBV7-9	.	TRBJ1-1	ASSFMAVLMNTEAF
TRBV19	.	TRBJ1-2	ASSTGQGNGYT
TRBV5-8	few	TRBJ1-4	ASSLGAGTNEKLF
TRBV6-5	.	TRBJ2-7	ASRTQGDEQY
TRBV5-1	.	TRBJ2-5	ASTVAGGPQETQY
TRBV29-1	.	TRBJ2-3	SVEDQGHFTDTQY
TRBV5-1	.	TRBJ1-1	ASSGGDRGNTEAF
TRBV4-3	.	TRBJ2-3	ASSHRTSGGGSDTQY
TRBV6-5	.	TRBJ2-1	ASSYSRLAINEQF
TRBV4-1	.	TRBJ1-2	ASSQARRAVNYGYT
TRBV4-1	.	TRBJ2-5	ASSQVQGAETQY
TRBV5-6	.	TRBJ2-7	ASSFRQKISYEQY
TRBV5-1	.	TRBJ1-2	ASSLVSEVDGYT
TRBV6-5	.	TRBJ1-2	ASSPETGSGYGYT
TRBV27	.	TRBJ1-5	ASSLGSSNQPQH
TRBV11-2	once	TRBJ2-2	ASRARLGAGGTGELF
TRBV5-1	.	TRBJ2-3	ASSTRRGLTDTQY
TRBV19	.	TRBJ2-1	ASSIVPPTGESYNEQF
TRBV29-1	few	TRBJ1-1	SVTGGGVNTEAF
TRBV27	.	TRBJ1-1	ASSSRGRGTEAF
TRBV3-1/TRBV3-2	.	TRBJ2-7	ASSQDGTSVNEQY
TRBV6-4	few	TRBJ2-1	ATSPGPGYNEQF
TRBV30	.	TRBJ1-5	AWSTTQGEGNQPQH
TRBV7-2	.	TRBJ2-2	ASSFTGRPNTGELF
TRBV5-8	.	TRBJ1-5	ASSLQNRGDQPQH
TRBV6-5	.	TRBJ2-5	ASSYSGTAQETQY
TRBV25-1	.	TRBJ1-5	ASSAGQPNQPQH
TRBV28	.	TRBJ2-3	ASRTSGGALITDTQY
TRBV7-9	.	TRBJ1-1	ASSLPLNTEAF
TRBV7-2	.	TRBJ2-7	ASSLREGGVYEQY
TRBV19	.	TRBJ2-3	ASSIGQLGDTQY
TRBV6-5	.	TRBJ1-2	ASSLQGYLGYT